Presented here are 10 T cell receptor beta chains from one specimen sequenced in a study of cytomegalovirus exposure and HLA in healthy donors. Use of 60 Vbeta and 13 Jbeta primers characterized the PCR. Profiling relied on immunoSEQ multiplex PCR, and the TCRdb table lists in-frame clones only, not all of them. The table shows under 200,000 clones, with 60% to 85% occurring only once. The sequencing sample was made of PBMCs. The receptors shown here come from a woman between 50 and 59 years old in good health and CMV-seropositive.

The chain is built from TRBV7-2 and TRBJ1-1, with 7 bases matching TRBD1. The V gene end was trimmed by 4 bases and the J gene end by 0 bases; junction bases not matched to a gene: 5. CDR3 size: 15 residues. The germline V gene has CDR1 SGHTA and CDR2 FQGNSA. This CDR3 is CASSSQGQLNTEAFF. The CDR3 DNA follows: TGTGCCAGCAGCTCCCAGGGACAGTTGAACACTGAAGCTTTCTTT. Supplemented by reference TRBV7-2 and TRBJ1-1, the full variable domain reads GAGVSQSPSNKVTEKGKDVELRCDPISGHTALYWYRQSLGQGLEFLIYFQGNSAPDKSGLPSDRFSAERTGGSVSTLTIQRTQQEDSAVYLCASSSQGQLNTEAFFGQGTRLTVV.

This clone has just a few counts. The chain employs TRBV7-9 and TRBJ2-5; perhaps TRBD2 as D (6 bases). The J call could be wrong; TRBJ2-7 is a better fit for the DNA end. Germline V gene data show CDR1 as SEHNR and CDR2 as FQNEAQ (reference sequence). The length of the CDR3 is 14 residues. DNA of the CDR3: TGTGCCAGCAGCTTAGACGGGGGAGGCCTCGAGCAGTACTTC. It specifies CASSLDGGGLEQYF.

The chain has TRBV6-5 and TRBJ1-6, with 7 bases lining up with TRBD1. CDR3 length: 15 amino acids. Germline trimming cut 2 bases from V and 9 bases from J; bases unmatched to any gene: 7. Germline CDR1 MNHEY, CDR2 SVGAGI. The CDR3 DNA sequence: TGTGCCAGCAGTTACGCGGTAGGGGGCCTTTCACCCCTCCACTTT. Translated, it gives CASSYAVGGLSPLHF.

This clone has just one count. The chain uses TRBV5-4 and TRBJ2-5; the match to TRBD1 covers 7 bases. With 4 bases clipped from V and 5 bases from J, the junction kept 23 bases outside the gene matches. The CDR3 is 19 residues long. The germline V gene encodes CDR1 SGHNT and CDR2 YYREEE (reference sequence). The CDR3 sequence: CASSLGDSDAAKTGETQYF. CDR3 bases: TGTGCCAGCAGCCTAGGGGACAGCGATGCTGCAAAGACGGGGGAGACCCAGTACTTC.

This sequence joins TRBV19 and TRBJ1-3; unclear D gene. The CDR3 length is 14 residues. Trimming cost V 7 bases and J 0 bases, with 10 bases left between them. Germline CDR1 reads LNHDA; CDR2 reads SQIVND (reference sequence). CDR3 nucleotide sequence: TGTGCCAGTACACTGCAATTCTCTGGAAACACCATATATTTT. Translated, it gives CASTLQFSGNTIYF.

This chain joins TRBV7-8 and TRBJ1-5; TRBD1 matches 7 bases. Trimming took 4 bases from V and 1 from J; bases not matched to a gene: 4. The CDR3 contains 15 residues. Per the germline V gene, CDR1 is SGHVS and CDR2 is FQNEAQ. DNA of the CDR3: TGTGCCAGCAGCTACAGGGGTCTGAGCAATCAGCCCCAGCATTTT. Its protein is CASSYRGLSNQPQHF.

This rearrangement joins TRBV19 to TRBJ2-1; 8 bases agree with TRBD1. This CDR3 contains 16 residues. CDR1 is LNHDA, CDR2 SQIVND, per germline (reference sequence). V trimming: 1 base; J trimming: 1 base; junction bases outside the gene matches: 3. CDR3 sequence: CASSIGDRPSYNEQFF. The DNA of the CDR3 is TGTGCCAGTAGTATAGGGGACAGGCCTTCCTACAATGAGCAGTTCTTC.

CDR3 in amino acids: CASDPRGLTEAFF. The CDR3 DNA is TGTGCCAGCGATCCTAGGGGGTTAACTGAAGCTTTCTTT. The chain links TRBV11-2 to TRBJ1-1, with D perhaps matching TRBD1 (6 bases). Trimming stripped 8 bases from V and 5 bases from J, with 15 bases between. Germline CDR1 is SGHAT and CDR2 is FQNNGV. This CDR3 is 13 amino acids long.

The chain employs TRBV14 and TRBJ1-1; D remains unclear. The length of the CDR3 is 15 residues. Trimming left V 4 bases short and J 4 bases short, with 16 bases between. Looked up from germline, CDR1 is SGHDN and CDR2 is FVKESK. CDR3 sequence reads: CASSRIGSRSTEAFF. The CDR3, as DNA: TGTGCCAGCAGCCGCATCGGTTCTCGGAGCACTGAAGCTTTCTTT.

The chain is built from TRBV2 and TRBJ2-5; D may be TRBD1 (6 bases). This CDR3 contains 14 residues. Trimming stripped 3 bases from V and 2 bases from J, with 10 bases between. The germline V gene encodes CDR1 SNHLY and CDR2 FYNNEI. For the CDR3, the DNA is TGTGCCAGCAGTGAGCGAGGGGGACAAGAGACCCAGTACTTC. As protein: CASSERGGQETQYF.